The present T cell receptor (beta chain) was sequenced within a study of metastatic and nonmetastatic thyroid tumors. Turning to the study itself: Comparison of repertoires was carried out across blood and tumor or nodule tissue from malignant and benign thyroid patients. Study-wide findings and caveats: Significantly greater TCR beta diversity was reportedly found in malignant thyroid tumors than in benign nodules (in blood and tumor).

A note on this clone: Its antigen remains unknown.

Original data processing: It was from CDR3 differences across clinicopathological groups that a distant-metastasis classifier for papillary thyroid cancer was built. TCRdb re-called clones via MiXCR from the PCR reads. TCRdb's processing, not the authors' own work, is the source of the V and J calls. Here the sample spans over 9,500 clones, around 29% being singletons. Every patient was untreated before thyroid surgery. Germline CDR1 SQVTM, CDR2 ANQGSEA. CDR3 length: 15 residues. With 0 bases removed from V and 0 bases from J, the gap between germline ends came to 12 bases. The receptor's source is a male donor with papillary thyroid cancer or a benign thyroid nodule (not recorded which). Some clones in this sample may be carry-over from other donors' samples. The sequenced material came from tumor tissue. V gene TRBV29-1 combines with J gene TRBJ2-7; a possible D gene is TRBD2 (6 bases). The chain's CDR3 is CSVEDQAGSSYEQYF. As DNA, the CDR3 is TGCAGCGTTGAAGATCAGGCGGGGAGCTCCTACGAGCAGTACTTC.